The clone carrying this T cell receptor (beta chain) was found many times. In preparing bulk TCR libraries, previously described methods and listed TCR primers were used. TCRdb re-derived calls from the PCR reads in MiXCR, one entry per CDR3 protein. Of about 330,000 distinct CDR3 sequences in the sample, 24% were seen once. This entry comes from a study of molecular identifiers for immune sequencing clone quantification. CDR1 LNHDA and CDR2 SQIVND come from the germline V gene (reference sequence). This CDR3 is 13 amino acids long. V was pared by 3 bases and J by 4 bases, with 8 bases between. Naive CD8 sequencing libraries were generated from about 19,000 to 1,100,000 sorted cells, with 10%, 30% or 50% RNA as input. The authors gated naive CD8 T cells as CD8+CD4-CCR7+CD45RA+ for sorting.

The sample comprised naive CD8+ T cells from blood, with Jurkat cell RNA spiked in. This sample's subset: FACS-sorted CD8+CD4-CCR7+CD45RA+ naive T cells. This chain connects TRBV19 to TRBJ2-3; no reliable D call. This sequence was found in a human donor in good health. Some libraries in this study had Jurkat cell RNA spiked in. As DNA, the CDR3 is TGTGCCAGTAGTATGGGGAAAGCAGATACGCAGTATTTT. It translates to CASSMGKADTQYF.